This T cell receptor beta chain was obtained from a study of OX40 agonist ivuxolimab in advanced cancers. Study in general: Every 2 weeks, patients received ivuxolimab intravenously, dosed at 0.01 to 10 mg/kg. Three individuals attained partial responses, comprising one hepatocellular carcinoma case and two cutaneous melanoma cases.

Study observations and caveats: At 0.1 to 3.0 mg/kg, clonal expansion of CD4+ and CD8+ blood T cells had occurred by week 6.

Some clones are missing from TCRdb's copy, which holds only in-frame ones; the method was immunoSEQ multiplex PCR. The sample lists about 60,000 clones; around 84% were seen once. Autoimmune disease history or systemic immunosuppression was exclusionary. The germline CDR1 and CDR2 sequences are SQVTM and ANQGSEA. After removal of 5 bases from V and 0 bases from J, the junction contained 3 bases not matched to a gene. This CDR3 has 13 amino acids. Concerning this clone itself: Antigen: not known.

The sequencing used CD4+ or CD8+ T cells sorted from blood, collected in a trial of the OX40 agonist ivuxolimab. The chain carries TRBV29-1 and TRBJ2-5, with 7 bases that match TRBD1. This sequence originates from an adult with an advanced solid tumor such as melanoma, head and neck, liver or kidney cancer. The CDR3 DNA reads as TGCAGCGTTAACAGGGGCCACCAAGAGACCCAGTACTTC. Its translation is CSVNRGHQETQYF.